The T cell receptor beta chain under discussion was sequenced for a study of Tregs in tolerant kidney transplant recipients. Trimming removed 2 bases from V and 4 bases from J, with 14 bases in between. Germline V gene lookup returns CDR1 MNHEY and CDR2 SMNVEV (reference sequence). CDR3 length: 15 amino acids. Related graft donors supplied nonmyeloablative bone marrow transplants, and mixed chimerism was transient. Only in-frame clones appear in the TCRdb table, and some are missing; sequencing was by immunoSEQ multiplex PCR. The profile shows approximately 90,000 clones, 80% to 95% of them singletons.

Material: CD4+ T cells from blood (PBMCs), obtained 12 months after the transplant. This TCR came from a human patient who received a combined kidney and bone marrow transplant. Some of these T cells may belong to the graft donor. The chain carries TRBV27 and TRBJ1-2, with D tentatively TRBD1 (6 bases). The CDR3 spells CASSLKGQTVYGYTF. CDR3 DNA: TGTGCCAGCAGTTTAAAGGGACAAACAGTCTATGGCTACACCTTC.